This TCR beta chain is from a study of blood T cell repertoires in COVID-19. Germline-derived CDR1 and CDR2 are SGHVS and FQNEAQ. Trimming took 5 bases from V and 8 from J; bases not matched to a gene: 8. The CDR3 contains 14 residues. Data came from immunoSEQ multiplex PCR; TCRdb stores just in-frame clones and leaves some out. The table shows a few hundred thousand clones, with roughly 87% occurring only once. Source material: PBMCs or T cells enriched from blood (not recorded which). The chain carries TRBV7-8 and TRBJ1-4, with TRBD1 matching over 7 bases. The receptor comes from a woman between 25 and 40 years old who had recovered from COVID-19. The CDR3 reads CASSGLDRVEKLFF. Here the CDR3 DNA reads TGTGCCAGCAGCGGCCTCGACAGGGTAGAAAAACTGTTTTTT.